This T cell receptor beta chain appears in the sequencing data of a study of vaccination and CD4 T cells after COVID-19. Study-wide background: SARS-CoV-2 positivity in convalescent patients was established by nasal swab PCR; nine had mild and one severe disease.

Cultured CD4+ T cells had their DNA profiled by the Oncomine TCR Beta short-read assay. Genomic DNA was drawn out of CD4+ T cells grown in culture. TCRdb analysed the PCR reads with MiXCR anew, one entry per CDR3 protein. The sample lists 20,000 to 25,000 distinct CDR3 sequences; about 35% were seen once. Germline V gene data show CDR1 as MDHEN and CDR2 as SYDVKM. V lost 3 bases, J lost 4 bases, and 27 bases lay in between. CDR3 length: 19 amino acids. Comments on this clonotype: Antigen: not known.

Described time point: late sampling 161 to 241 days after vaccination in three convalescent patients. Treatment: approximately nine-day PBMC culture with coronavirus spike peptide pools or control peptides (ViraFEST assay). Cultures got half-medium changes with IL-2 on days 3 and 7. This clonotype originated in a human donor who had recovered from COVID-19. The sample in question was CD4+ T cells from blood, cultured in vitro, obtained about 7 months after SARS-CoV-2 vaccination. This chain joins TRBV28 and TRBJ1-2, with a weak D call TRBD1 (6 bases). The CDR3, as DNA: TGTGCCAGCAGTTTTCTGTCCGGGGTCGGGGACACTGGACCCTATGGCTACACCTTC. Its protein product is CASSFLSGVGDTGPYGYTF.